This TCR beta chain was sequenced for a study of blood T cell repertoires in COVID-19. About the research overall: Samples came from the United States, Italy and Spain, spanning acute and convalescent COVID-19. T cells, B-cell-depleted T cells, or PBMCs supplied cDNA or gDNA.

Either two negative PCRs, clearance, or symptom resolution qualified Cohort 3 donors as recovered. With V trimmed by 2 bases and J by 4 bases, 4 bases remained unmatched. Germline CDR1 MDHEN, CDR2 SYDVKM. The CDR3 is 14 amino acids. Measured with immunoSEQ multiplex PCR; TCRdb has only the in-frame clones, and not every one. Found here are 250,000 to 400,000 clones, around nine tenths of them singletons; the top ten hold 5% to 5.5%. The TCR was taken from a man aged 60-69 years who had recovered from COVID-19. Sequenced material: PBMCs or T cells enriched from blood (not recorded which). The rearrangement links TRBV28 to TRBJ1-2, with TRBD1 identical over 7 bases. This CDR3 reads CASSLRGLPYGYTF. For the CDR3, the DNA is TGTGCCAGCAGTTTAAGGGGGCTGCCCTATGGCTACACCTTC.